This T cell receptor beta chain appears in the sequencing data of a study of T cells after yellow fever vaccination (dated by TCRdb to the late 2010s). Turning to the overall study: Libraries from fractions with low cell numbers were prepared with the SMART-Seq v4 Ultra Low Input RNA kit. To follow T-cell clones before and after primary and booster YFV17D yellow fever vaccination, bulk TCR alpha and beta repertoires were sequenced over time. Blood samples were taken at several timepoints before and after primary and secondary immunization, and bulk PBMC replicates and cell subsets were isolated. The cohort comprised two healthy male donors, one aged 18 to 30 and one aged 30 to 40 years. The study at large found these results: A small share of clonotypes occurred in both CD4 and CD8 compartments, likely arising from convergent recombination. Only a couple of donors were included in the study, so the extent to which the findings can be generalized is limited. FACS-sorted repertoires could contain abundant contaminating clonotypes from the bulk population, so computational filtering was required. The secondary T-cell response was weaker than the primary response but faster, peaking on day 5 instead of day 15. Most clones expanded after primary vaccination (96% of CD4 and 88% of CD8) were re-detected after the booster, suggesting that broad memory maintenance occurred.

Synthesis of TCR cDNA relied on 5'RACE template switching, a step that introduced a universal primer site along with unique molecular identifiers. Priming of cDNA synthesis was performed from both the TCR alpha and TCR beta constant segments. Library amplification used two PCR steps, and the second PCR step added sample barcodes and sequencing adapters. Sequencing of libraries was done on Illumina HiSeq 2500 (2x100 bp) or NovaSeq (2x150 bp). The original methods were these. Demultiplexing of reads and collapsing into UMI consensus sequences were performed with MIGEC, and V(D)J alignment was carried out with MiXCR. Clonotypes responding to the vaccine were identified with edgeR on replicate PBMC samples, with the criteria of FDR below 0.01 and a log2 fold change above 5 up to day 15. CD4 or CD8 identity was assigned to each bulk clonotype according to whether the clonotype was present at higher abundance in the sequenced CD4 repertoire or the sequenced CD8 repertoire. A clonotype counted as NS4B-specific if enriched at least 10-fold in dextramer-positive versus dextramer-negative fractions, with CD4-biased clonotypes left out. TCRdb applied fastp at Q25 and MiXCR to the public reads, then kept only in-frame beta chains. Merged by CDR3 protein, the rows form single entries marked with the most common genes and DNA. The V and J calls come from TCRdb's annotation, not from the publication. The sample yields more than 75,000 distinct CDR3 sequences; 8.9% were counted once. The ten largest clones represent over 15% of the sample.

What this sample's treatment or condition label stands for: live attenuated yellow fever vaccine strain. A standard Ficoll-Paque protocol was used to isolate PBMCs from peripheral blood. Epitope-specific CD8 T cells were sorted with a dextramer loaded with the yellow fever NS4B epitope peptide, and anti-CD3 and anti-CD8 staining was applied. TriZol was used to extract RNA from bulk PBMCs, from CD4 and CD8 fractions, and from dextramer-positive and dextramer-negative fractions. This clonotype has a handful of counts. No clone much larger than this one lies a single base away; base qualities are absent. The CDR3 sequence holds 12 residues, the cysteine and phenylalanine included. CDR3 DNA is the only sequence kept; it has 36 bases, read in frame from the first base. CDR1 and CDR2, looked up from the germline V gene (reference sequence), are LNHDA and SQIVND. At the junction V is shortened by 7 bases and J by 6 bases, with 9 bases in between.

This chain is built from TRBV19 and TRBJ2-2, with the D gene too uncertain to name. Here the sequenced sample was CD8+ T cells not binding an NS4B(214-222) dextramer, sorted from PBMCs, taken approximately 15 days after the first yellow fever vaccination. According to the study, the label for this sample's cell subset or site signals: NS4B epitope dextramer-negative CD8 T cells. The source of this sequence is a man between 18 and 29 years old who received the YFV17D yellow fever vaccine. The sequenced DNA is TGTGCCAGTACCAATACCCCCGGGGAGCTGTTTTTT. Its translation reads: CASTNTPGELFF.